The rows below give T cell receptor beta chains drawn from one sample of a study of regulatory T cells in long-lasting Graves disease. TCRdb processed the multiplex PCR reads anew with MiXCR; each CDR3 protein has one entry. In the table there are roughly 260,000 distinct CDR3 sequences, around 18% of which are singletons. These data were also reused for a study on T cells in Graves' hyperthyroidism and ophthalmopathy.

The specimen was peripheral blood mononuclear cells (PBMCs), collected at new diagnosis, from a patient treated with antithyroid drugs. The receptors shown here come from a woman aged 25 to 45 with Graves disease. Each CDR3 is given with its conserved first and last residue. A D gene is named only where the DNA matches it firmly. Rows may omit the clone size; those that give it use once, few, many or a size class.

>TRBD2|TRBJ2-1|TRBV11-3|many
TGTGCCAGCTCGGGAGCGGGGGGACGGAATGAGCAGTTCTTC
CASSGAGGRNEQFF
>NA|TRBJ1-2|TRBV11-2|many
TGTGCCAGCAGCCAAAAACGGACCCGGACAGCACGAATACCTAACTATGGCTACACCTTC
CASSQKRTRTARIPNYGYTF
>TRBD1|TRBJ1-2|TRBV3-1|many
TGTGCCAGCAGCCAAGATAACAGGGGGCACTATGGCTACACCTTC
CASSQDNRGHYGYTF
>NA|TRBJ2-3|TRBV12-3/TRBV12-4|many
TGTGCCAGCAGCCGCTCCCATCCAGGGGTCACAGATACGCAGTATTTT
CASSRSHPGVTDTQYF
>NA|TRBJ1-1|TRBV4-1|many
TGCGCCAGCAGCCCCGGACCGGAGAACACTGAAGCTTTCTTT
CASSPGPENTEAFF
>NA|TRBJ2-3|TRBV20-1|many
TGCAGTGCTTGGGCAGATACGCAGTATTTT
CSAWADTQYF
>NA|TRBJ2-1|TRBV7-2|NA
TGTGCCAGCACGGAGCAGTCCCGCAAGAACTACAATGAGCAGTTCTTC
CASTEQSRKNYNEQFF
>TRBD2|TRBJ2-5|TRBV3-1|many
TGTGCCAGCAGCCAAGGAACGGGGGGGCCGGATGAGACCCAGTACTTC
CASSQGTGGPDETQYF
>TRBD2|TRBJ2-1|TRBV7-2|NA
TGTGCCAGCAGAACGGGACTAGCGGGGGACTCCTACAATGAGCAGTTCTTC
CASRTGLAGDSYNEQFF
>NA|TRBJ1-3|TRBV2|many
TGTGCCAGCAGGGAACCTGGAAACACCATATATTTT
CASREPGNTIYF
>NA|TRBJ2-1|TRBV6-2/TRBV6-3|many
TGTGCCAGCATCAATCGCAGGGAAGCTAACAATGAGCAGTTCTTC
CASINRREANNEQFF
>TRBD2|TRBJ2-3|TRBV4-1|many
TGCGCCAGCAGCCAACGGGGGGGCGGGGGCAGCACAGATACGCAGTATTTT
CASSQRGGGGSTDTQYF
>NA|TRBJ1-4|TRBV27|many
TGTGCCAGCAGTTTAGTCGGTAATGAAAAACTGTTTTTT
CASSLVGNEKLFF
>NA|TRBJ1-2|TRBV6-1|many
TGTGCCAGCAGTACCGGGACATTCTATGGCTACACCTTC
CASSTGTFYGYTF
>TRBD1|TRBJ1-5|TRBV6-1|few
TGTGCCAGCACCGACCGGGACAGGGGCGCCGATCAGCCCCAGCATTTT
CASTDRDRGADQPQHF
>TRBD1|TRBJ2-1|TRBV20-1|NA
TGCAGTGCTAGGCCCCCTGGGACAGTAAATGAGCAGTTCTTC
CSARPPGTVNEQFF
>NA|TRBJ2-3|TRBV12-3/TRBV12-4|many
TGTGCCAGCCGGATGAGGGGGGGGGCCGGAGATACGCAGTATTTT
CASRMRGGAGDTQYF
>TRBD2|TRBJ2-1|TRBV7-2|many
TGTGCCAGCAGGTTCGGGGGCGGGGGGGCCAATGAGCAGTTCTTC
CASRFGGGGANEQFF
>TRBD1|TRBJ1-5|TRBV4-1|NA
TGCGCCAGCAGCCAGACCCCGGGACAGGCAAATCAGCCCCAGCATTTT
CASSQTPGQANQPQHF
>TRBD2|TRBJ2-1|TRBV9|once
TGTGCCAGCAGCGTAGGGACTAGCGGGGGGGCCAATGAGCAGTTCTTC
CASSVGTSGGANEQFF
>NA|TRBJ1-2|TRBV27|few
TGTGCCAGCAGTTTGAACCTTGGGGGTTTCTATGGCTACACCTTC
CASSLNLGGFYGYTF
>TRBD1|TRBJ1-1|TRBV6-8|NA
TGTGCCAGCAGTCAACCGGGACAGCAGTTGAACACTGAAGCTTTCTTT
CASSQPGQQLNTEAFF
>NA|TRBJ1-5|TRBV6-5|many
TGTGCCAGCAGTTACTCGATGGGGTTAGGCCAGCCCCAGCATTTT
CASSYSMGLGQPQHF
>TRBD2|TRBJ2-3|TRBV20-1|NA
TGCAGTGCTACTAGCGGGGGGGTGATATTAGATACGCAGTATTTT
CSATSGGVILDTQYF